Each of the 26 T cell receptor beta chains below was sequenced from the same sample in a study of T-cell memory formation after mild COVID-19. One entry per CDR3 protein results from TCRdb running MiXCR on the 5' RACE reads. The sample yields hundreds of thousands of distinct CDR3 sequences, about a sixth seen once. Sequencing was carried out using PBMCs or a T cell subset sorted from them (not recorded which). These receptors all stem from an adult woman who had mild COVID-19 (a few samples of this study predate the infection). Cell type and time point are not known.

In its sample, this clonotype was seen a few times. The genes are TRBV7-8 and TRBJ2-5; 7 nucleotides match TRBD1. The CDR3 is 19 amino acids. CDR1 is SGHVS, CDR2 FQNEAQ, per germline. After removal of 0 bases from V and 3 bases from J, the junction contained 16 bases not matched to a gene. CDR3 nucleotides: TGTGCCAGCAGCTTAGCAAACACTTGGACAGGCGTTTCCGAAGAGACCCAGTACTTC. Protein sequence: CASSLANTWTGVSEETQYF.

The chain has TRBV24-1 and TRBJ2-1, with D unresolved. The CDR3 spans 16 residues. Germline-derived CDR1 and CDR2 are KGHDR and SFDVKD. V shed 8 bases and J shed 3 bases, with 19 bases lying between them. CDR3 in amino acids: CATNNWAPSDYNEQFF. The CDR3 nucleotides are TGTGCCACCAACAACTGGGCACCGTCTGACTACAATGAGCAGTTCTTC.

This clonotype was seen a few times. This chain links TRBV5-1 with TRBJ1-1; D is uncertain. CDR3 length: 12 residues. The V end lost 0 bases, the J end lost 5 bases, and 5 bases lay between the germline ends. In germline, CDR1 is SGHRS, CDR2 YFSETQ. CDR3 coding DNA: TGCGCCAGCAGCTTGGACCCAACTGAAGCTTTCTTT. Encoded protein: CASSLDPTEAFF.

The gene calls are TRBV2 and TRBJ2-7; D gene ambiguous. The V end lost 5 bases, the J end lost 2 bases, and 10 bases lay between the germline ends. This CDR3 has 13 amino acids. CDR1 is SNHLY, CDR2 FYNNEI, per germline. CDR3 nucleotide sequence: TGTGCCAGCAGTCCTTCGACGACCTACGAGCAGTACTTC. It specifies CASSPSTTYEQYF.

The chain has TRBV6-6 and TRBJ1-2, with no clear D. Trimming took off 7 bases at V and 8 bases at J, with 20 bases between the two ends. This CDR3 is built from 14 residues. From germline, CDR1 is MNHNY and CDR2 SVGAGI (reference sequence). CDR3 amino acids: CASTSSIWGSGYTF. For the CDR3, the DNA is TGTGCCAGCACCTCGTCTATCTGGGGTTCGGGCTACACCTTC.

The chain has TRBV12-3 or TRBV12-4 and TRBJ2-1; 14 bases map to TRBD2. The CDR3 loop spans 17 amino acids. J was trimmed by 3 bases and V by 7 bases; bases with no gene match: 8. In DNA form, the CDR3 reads TGTGCCAGCAAAGGGACTAGCGGGAGCCCCGGCTACAATGAGCAGTTCTTC. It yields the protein CASKGTSGSPGYNEQFF.

The CDR3 sequence is CASSWGLGLNTGELFF. CDR3 DNA sequence: TGTGCCAGCAGCTGGGGGCTGGGACTGAACACCGGGGAGCTGTTTTTT. The chain employs TRBV5-5 and TRBJ2-2; possibly TRBD1 or TRBD2 for D (6 bases each). This CDR3 comprises 16 residues. V lost 3 bases to trimming and J lost 1 base, with 13 bases between them. CDR1 SGHKS and CDR2 YYEKEE come from the germline V gene (reference sequence).

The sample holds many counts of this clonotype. The CDR3 reads CSAPLGVGREQFF. As DNA, the CDR3 is TGCAGTGCTCCCCTAGGAGTGGGCCGTGAGCAGTTCTTC. The chain joins TRBV20-1 to TRBJ2-1; no clear D. CDR3 size: 13 residues. The germline CDR1 and CDR2 sequences are DFQATT and SNEGSKA (reference sequence). Trimming shortened V by 5 bases and J by 9 bases, and 17 bases separated the two germline ends.

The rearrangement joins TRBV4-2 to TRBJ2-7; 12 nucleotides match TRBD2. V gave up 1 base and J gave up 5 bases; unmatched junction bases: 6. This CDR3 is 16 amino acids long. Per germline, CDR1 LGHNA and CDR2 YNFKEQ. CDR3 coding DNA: TGTGCCAGCAGCCAAGGGGCTAGCGGGAGGGCAAACGAGCAGTACTTC. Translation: CASSQGASGRANEQYF.

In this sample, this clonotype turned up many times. CDR3 loop: CSGGQGMETQYF. The CDR3, as DNA: TGCAGCGGGGGACAGGGGATGGAGACCCAGTACTTC. The chain recombines TRBV29-1 with TRBJ2-5; 10 nucleotides line up with TRBD1. J gave up 5 bases and V 7 bases, and 4 bases lay outside the gene matches. The CDR3 sequence is 12 residues long. CDR1 and CDR2 (germline): SQVTM, ANQGSEA.

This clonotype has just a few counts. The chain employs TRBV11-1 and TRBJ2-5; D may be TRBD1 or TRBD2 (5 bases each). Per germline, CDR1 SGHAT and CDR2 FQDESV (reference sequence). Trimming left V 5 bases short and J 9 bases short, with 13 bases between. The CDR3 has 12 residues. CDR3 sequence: CASSSDRDAQYF. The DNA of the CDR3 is TGTGCCAGCAGCAGCGACCGGGACGCCCAGTACTTC.

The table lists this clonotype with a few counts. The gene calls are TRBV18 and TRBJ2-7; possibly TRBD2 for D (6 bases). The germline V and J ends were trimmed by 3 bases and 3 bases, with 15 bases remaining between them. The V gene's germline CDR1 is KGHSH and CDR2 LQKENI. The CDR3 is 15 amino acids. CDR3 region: CASSPPGLPDYEQYF. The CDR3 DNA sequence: TGTGCCAGCTCACCCCCGGGACTCCCGGACTACGAGCAGTACTTC.

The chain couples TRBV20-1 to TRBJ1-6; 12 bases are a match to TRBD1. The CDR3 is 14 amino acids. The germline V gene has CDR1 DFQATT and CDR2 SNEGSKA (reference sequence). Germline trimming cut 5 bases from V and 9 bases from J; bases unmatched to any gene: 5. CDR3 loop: CSALGTGGGSPLHF. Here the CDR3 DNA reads TGCAGTGCTCTTGGGACAGGGGGCGGTTCACCCCTCCACTTT.

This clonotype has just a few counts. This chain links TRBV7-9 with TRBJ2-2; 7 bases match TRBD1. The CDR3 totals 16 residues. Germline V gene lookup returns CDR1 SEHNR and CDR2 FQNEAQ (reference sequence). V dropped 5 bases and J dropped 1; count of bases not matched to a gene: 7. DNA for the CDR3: TGTGCCAGCAGCGTTAGATGGACAGGGAACACCGGGGAGCTGTTTTTT. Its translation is CASSVRWTGNTGELFF. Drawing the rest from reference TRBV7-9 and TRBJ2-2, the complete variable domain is DTGVSQNPRHKITKRGQNVTFRCDPISEHNRLYWYRQTLGQGPEFLTYFQNEAQLEKSRLLSDRFSAERPKGSFSTLEIQRTEQGDSAMYLCASSVRWTGNTGELFFGEGSRLTVL.

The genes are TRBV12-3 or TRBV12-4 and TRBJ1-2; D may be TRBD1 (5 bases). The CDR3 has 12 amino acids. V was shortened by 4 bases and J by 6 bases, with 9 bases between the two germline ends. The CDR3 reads CASSSDSHGYTF. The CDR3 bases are TGTGCCAGCAGTTCCGACAGTCATGGCTACACCTTC.

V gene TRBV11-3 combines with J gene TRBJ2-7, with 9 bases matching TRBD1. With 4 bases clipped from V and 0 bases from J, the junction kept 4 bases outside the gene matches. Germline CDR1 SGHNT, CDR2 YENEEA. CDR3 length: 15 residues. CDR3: CASSSGTGSSYEQYF. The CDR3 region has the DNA TGTGCCAGCAGCTCAGGGACAGGGAGCTCCTACGAGCAGTACTTC.

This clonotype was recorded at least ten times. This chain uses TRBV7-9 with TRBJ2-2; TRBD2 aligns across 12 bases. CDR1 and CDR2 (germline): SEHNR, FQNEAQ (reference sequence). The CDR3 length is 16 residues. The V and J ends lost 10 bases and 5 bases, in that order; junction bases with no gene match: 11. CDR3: CATPGLAGLETGELFF. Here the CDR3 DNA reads TGTGCCACTCCGGGACTAGCGGGTCTAGAGACCGGGGAGCTGTTTTTT.

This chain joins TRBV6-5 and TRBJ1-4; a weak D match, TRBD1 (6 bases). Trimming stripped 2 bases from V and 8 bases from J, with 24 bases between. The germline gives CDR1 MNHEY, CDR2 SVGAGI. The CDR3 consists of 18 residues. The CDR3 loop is CASSYLLPNRAQGEKLFF. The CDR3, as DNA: TGTGCCAGCAGTTACCTCTTGCCGAATAGAGCTCAGGGGGAAAAACTGTTTTTT.

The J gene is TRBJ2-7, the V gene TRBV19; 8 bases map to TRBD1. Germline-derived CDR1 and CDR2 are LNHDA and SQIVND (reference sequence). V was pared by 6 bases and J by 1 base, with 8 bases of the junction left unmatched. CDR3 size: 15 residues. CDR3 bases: TGTGCCAGTAGCAAAACAGGGGGAGTATCCTACGAGCAGTACTTC. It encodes CASSKTGGVSYEQYF.

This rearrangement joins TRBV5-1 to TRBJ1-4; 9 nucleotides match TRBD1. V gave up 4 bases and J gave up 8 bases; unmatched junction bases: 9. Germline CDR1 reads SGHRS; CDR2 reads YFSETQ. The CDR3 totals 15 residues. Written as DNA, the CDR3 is TGCGCCAGCAGCCTAACAGGGGGCCCCTCCGAAAAACTGTTTTTT. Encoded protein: CASSLTGGPSEKLFF.

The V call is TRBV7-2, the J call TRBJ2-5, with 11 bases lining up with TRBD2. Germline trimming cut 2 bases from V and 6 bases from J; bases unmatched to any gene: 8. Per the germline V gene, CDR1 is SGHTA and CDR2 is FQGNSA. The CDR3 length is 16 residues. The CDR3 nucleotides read TGTGCCAGCAGCTTAACTCTTAGCGGGAGGGACAAGACCCAGTACTTC. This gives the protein CASSLTLSGRDKTQYF.

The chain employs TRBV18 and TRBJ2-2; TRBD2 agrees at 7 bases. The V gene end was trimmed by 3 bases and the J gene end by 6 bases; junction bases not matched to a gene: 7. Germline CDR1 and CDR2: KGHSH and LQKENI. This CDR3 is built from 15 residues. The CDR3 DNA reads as TGTGCCAGCTCACCGCCGGGACTACCAGCCGGGGAGCTGTTTTTT. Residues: CASSPPGLPAGELFF.

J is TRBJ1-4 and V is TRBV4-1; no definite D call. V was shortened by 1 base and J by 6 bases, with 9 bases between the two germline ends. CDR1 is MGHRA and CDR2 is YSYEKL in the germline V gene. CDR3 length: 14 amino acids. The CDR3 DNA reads TGCGCCAGCAGCCAAGCCCCCCCTTATGAAAAACTGTTTTTT. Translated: CASSQAPPYEKLFF.

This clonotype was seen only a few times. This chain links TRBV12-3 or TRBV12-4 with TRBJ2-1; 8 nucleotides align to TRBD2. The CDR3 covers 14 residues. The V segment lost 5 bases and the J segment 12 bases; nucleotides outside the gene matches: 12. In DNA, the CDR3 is TGTGCCAGCAGTCGGCGGACTAGCTCCGGGGGGCAGTTCTTC. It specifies CASSRRTSSGGQFF.

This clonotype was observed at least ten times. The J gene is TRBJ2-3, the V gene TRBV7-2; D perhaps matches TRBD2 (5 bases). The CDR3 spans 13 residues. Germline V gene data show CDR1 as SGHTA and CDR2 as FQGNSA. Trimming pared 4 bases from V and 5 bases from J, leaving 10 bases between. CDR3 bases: TGTGCCAGCAGCTCGAGGGCAGGAGATACGCAGTATTTT. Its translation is CASSSRAGDTQYF.

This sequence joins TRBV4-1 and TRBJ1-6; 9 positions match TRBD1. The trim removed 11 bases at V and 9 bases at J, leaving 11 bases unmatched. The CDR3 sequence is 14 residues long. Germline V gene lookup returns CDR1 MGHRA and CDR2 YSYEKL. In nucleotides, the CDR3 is TGCGCCTCCTCCAGCCGACAGGGGGGTTCACCCCTCCACTTT. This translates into CASSSRQGGSPLHF.